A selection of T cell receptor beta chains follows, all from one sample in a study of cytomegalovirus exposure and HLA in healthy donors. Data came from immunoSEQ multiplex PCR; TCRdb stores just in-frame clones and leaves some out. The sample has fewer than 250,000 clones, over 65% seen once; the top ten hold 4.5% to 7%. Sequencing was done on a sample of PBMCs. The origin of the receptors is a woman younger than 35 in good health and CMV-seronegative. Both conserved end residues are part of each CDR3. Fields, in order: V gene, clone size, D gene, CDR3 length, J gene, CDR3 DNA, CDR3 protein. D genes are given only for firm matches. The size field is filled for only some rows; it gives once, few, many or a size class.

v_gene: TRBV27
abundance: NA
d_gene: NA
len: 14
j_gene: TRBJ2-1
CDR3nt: TGTGCCAGCAGTCTTTGGAGCTCCTACAATGAGCAGTTCTTC
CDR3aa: CASSLWSSYNEQFF

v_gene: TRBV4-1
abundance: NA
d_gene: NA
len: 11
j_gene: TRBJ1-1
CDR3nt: TGCGCCAGCCGGATGAACACTGAAGCTTTCTTT
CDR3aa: CASRMNTEAFF

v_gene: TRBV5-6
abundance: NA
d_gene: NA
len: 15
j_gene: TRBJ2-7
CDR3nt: TGTGCCAGCAGCCCTGATGGGCAGGTATCCTACGAGCAGTACTTC
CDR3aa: CASSPDGQVSYEQYF

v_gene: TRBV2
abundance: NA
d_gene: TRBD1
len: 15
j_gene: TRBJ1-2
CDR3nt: TGTGCCAGCAGTCGTGGGACAGGGACAAACTATGGCTACACCTTC
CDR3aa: CASSRGTGTNYGYTF

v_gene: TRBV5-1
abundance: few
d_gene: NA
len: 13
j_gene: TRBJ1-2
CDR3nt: TGCGCCAGCAGCGGGGACCCGGGCTATGGCTACACCTTC
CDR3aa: CASSGDPGYGYTF

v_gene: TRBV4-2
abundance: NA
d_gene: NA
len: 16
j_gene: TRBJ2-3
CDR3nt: TGTGCCAGCAGCCAAGCAGGAAGGGGGGCTGGAGATACGCAGTATTTT
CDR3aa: CASSQAGRGAGDTQYF

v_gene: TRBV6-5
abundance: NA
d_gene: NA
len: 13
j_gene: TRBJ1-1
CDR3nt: TGTGCCAGCAGCCGCGGGGGGAACACTGAAGCTTTCTTT
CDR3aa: CASSRGGNTEAFF

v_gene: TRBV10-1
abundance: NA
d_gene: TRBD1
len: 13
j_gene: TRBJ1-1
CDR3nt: TGCGCCAGCAGAACAGGGGGGGACACTGAAGCTTTCTTT
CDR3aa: CASRTGGDTEAFF

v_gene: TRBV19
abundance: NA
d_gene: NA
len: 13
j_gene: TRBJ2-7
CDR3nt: TGTGCCAGTAGTATTTTTACGGAGGGCGAGCAGTACTTC
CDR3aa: CASSIFTEGEQYF

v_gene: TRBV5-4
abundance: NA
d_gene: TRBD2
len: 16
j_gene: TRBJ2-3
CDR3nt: TGTGCCAGCAGTACCGGGACTAGCGGGAGCACAGATACGCAGTATTTT
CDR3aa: CASSTGTSGSTDTQYF

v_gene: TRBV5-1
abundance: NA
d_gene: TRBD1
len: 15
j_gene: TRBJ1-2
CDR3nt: TGCGCCAGCAGCTGGGGGGACAGGGAAAACTATGGCTACACCTTC
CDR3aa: CASSWGDRENYGYTF

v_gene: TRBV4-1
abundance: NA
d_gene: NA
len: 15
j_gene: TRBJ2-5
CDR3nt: TGCGCCAGCAGCCAAGAAGGAGGGTACCAAGAGACCCAGTACTTC
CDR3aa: CASSQEGGYQETQYF

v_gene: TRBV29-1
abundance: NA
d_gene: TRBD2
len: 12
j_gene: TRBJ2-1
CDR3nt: TGCAGCGTGGAGGGGACTAGCGTCGAGCAGTTCTTC
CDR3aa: CSVEGTSVEQFF

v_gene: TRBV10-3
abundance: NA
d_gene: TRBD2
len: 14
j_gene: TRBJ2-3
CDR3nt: TGTGCCATCAGACCGGGACTAGACACAGATACGCAGTATTTT
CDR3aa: CAIRPGLDTDTQYF

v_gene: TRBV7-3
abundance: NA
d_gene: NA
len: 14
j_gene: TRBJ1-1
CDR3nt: TGTGCCAGCAGCTTATTGGGTCGGGGAACTGAAGCTTTCTTT
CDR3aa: CASSLLGRGTEAFF

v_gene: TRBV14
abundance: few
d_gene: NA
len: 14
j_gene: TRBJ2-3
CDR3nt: TGTGCCAGCAGCCAAGCAGGGGGCACAGATACGCAGTATTTT
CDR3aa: CASSQAGGTDTQYF

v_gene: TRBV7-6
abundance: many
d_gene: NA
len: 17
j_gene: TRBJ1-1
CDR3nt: TGTGCCAGCAGCTTAGCCGGAGGGCTTGGGGGTAACACTGAAGCTTTCTTT
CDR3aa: CASSLAGGLGGNTEAFF

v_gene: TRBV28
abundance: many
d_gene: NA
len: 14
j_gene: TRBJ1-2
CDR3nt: TGTGCCAGCAGTACGACAGGTGGCCTGGCAGGCTACACCTTC
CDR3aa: CASSTTGGLAGYTF

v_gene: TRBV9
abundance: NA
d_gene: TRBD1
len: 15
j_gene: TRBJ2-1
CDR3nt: TGTGCCAGCAGCGCGGACAGGGGAGGCTACAATGAGCAGTTCTTC
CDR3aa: CASSADRGGYNEQFF

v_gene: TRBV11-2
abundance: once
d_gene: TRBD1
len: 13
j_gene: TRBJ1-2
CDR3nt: TGTGCCAGCAGCGTGGGACAGGGAGGTGGCTACACCTTC
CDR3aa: CASSVGQGGGYTF

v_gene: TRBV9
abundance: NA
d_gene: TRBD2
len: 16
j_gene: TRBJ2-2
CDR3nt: TGTGCCAGCAGCGTACGGCTAGCGGGAAATACCGGGGAGCTGTTTTTT
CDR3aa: CASSVRLAGNTGELFF

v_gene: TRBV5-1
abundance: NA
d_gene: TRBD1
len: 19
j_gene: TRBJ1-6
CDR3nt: TGCGCCAGCAGCTGGGTGGGACAGCGGACGTTTCCGGATAATTCACCCCTCCACTTT
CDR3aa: CASSWVGQRTFPDNSPLHF

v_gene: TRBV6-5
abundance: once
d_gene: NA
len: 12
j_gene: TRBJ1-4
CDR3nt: TGTGCCAGCAGTCCAACTAATGAAAAACTGTTTTTT
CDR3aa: CASSPTNEKLFF

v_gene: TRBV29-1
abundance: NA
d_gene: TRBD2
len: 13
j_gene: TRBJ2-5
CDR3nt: TGCAGCGTTGATGGACTAGCGGGAGAGACCCAGTACTTC
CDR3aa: CSVDGLAGETQYF

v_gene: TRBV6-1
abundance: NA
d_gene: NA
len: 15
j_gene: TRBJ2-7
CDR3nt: TGTGCCAGCAGTATTCACAGGGATAGTAGCTCCGAGCAGTACTTC
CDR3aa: CASSIHRDSSSEQYF

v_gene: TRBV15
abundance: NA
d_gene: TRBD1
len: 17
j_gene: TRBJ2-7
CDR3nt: TGTGCCACCAGCAGAGAATCATGGACAGGGGCCGCCTACGAGCAGTACTTC
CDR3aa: CATSRESWTGAAYEQYF

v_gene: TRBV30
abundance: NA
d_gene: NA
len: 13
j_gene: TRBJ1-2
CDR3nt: TGTGCCTCCGGGGTCGGGTGGGGCTATGGCTACACCTTC
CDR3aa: CASGVGWGYGYTF

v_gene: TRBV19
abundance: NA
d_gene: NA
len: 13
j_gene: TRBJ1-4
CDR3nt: TGTGCCAGTGGTTATCTGACTAATGAAAAACTGTTTTTT
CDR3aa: CASGYLTNEKLFF

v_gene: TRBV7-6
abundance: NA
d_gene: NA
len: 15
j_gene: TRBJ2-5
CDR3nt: TGTGCCAGCAGCTTAGGGTCCTACAATCAAGAGACCCAGTACTTC
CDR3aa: CASSLGSYNQETQYF

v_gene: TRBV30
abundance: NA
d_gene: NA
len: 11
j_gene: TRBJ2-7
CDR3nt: TGTGCCTGGAGTGGGGGTTACGAGCAGTACTTC
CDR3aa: CAWSGGYEQYF

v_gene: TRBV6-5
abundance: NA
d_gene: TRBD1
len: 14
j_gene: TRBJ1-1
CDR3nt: TGTGCCACCCGCCTGGGGACAGTGGACACTGAAGCTTTCTTT
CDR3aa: CATRLGTVDTEAFF

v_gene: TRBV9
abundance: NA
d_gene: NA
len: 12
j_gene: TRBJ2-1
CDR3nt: TGTGCCAGCAGCGTAGTCCGGGGTGAGCAGTTCTTC
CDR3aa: CASSVVRGEQFF

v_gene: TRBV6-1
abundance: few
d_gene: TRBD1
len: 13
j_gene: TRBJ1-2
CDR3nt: TGTGCCAGCAGTGATGGGGACAGCTATGGCTACACCTTC
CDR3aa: CASSDGDSYGYTF

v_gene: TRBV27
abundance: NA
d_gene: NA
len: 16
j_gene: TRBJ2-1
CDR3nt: TGTGCCAGCAGTTCCGGGACCAACCTGGGTTACAATGAGCAGTTCTTC
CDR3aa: CASSSGTNLGYNEQFF

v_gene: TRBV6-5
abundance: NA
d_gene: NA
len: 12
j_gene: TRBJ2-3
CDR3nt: TGTGCCAGCAGTCCTGACATCGATACGCAGTATTTT
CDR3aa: CASSPDIDTQYF

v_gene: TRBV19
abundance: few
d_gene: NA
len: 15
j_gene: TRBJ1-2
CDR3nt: TGTGCCAGTAGAGAGCGGGGCGGTGCTAACTATGGCTACACCTTC
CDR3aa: CASRERGGANYGYTF

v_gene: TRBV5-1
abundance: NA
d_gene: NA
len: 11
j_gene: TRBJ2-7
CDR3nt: TGCGCCAGCAGCTTGGAAGGGGGGCAGTACTTC
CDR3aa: CASSLEGGQYF

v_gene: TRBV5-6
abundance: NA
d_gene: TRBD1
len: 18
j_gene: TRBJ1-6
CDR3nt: TGTGCCAGCAGCTTGACCAACATCCTTGGGACAGGGGGTTCACCCCTCCACTTT
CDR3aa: CASSLTNILGTGGSPLHF

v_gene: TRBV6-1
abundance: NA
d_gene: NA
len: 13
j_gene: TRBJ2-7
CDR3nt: TGTGCCAGCGGTGGGTGGGATCCCTACGAGCAGTACTTC
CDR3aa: CASGGWDPYEQYF

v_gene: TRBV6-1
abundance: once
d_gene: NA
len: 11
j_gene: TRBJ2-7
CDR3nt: TGTGCCAGCTCCGGACAGCTGATTCAGTACTTC
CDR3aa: CASSGQLIQYF

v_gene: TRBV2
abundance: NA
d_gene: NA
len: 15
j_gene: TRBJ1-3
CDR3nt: TGTGCCAGCTCCCGAGTCGGGGCGGGCGGAAACACCATATATTTT
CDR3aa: CASSRVGAGGNTIYF

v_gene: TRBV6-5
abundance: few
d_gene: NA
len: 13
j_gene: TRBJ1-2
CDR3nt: TGTGCCAGCAGTTTCGAGTACAGAGATGGCTACACCTTC
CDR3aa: CASSFEYRDGYTF

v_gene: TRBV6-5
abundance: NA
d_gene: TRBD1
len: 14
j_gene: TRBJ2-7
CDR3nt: TGTGCCAGCAGTTACATGGGACAGGGATATGAGCAGTACTTC
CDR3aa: CASSYMGQGYEQYF

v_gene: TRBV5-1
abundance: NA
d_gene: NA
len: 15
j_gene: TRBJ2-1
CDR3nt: TGCGCCAGCAGCACCGAGGAGGCTAACTACAATGAGCAGTTCTTC
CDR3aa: CASSTEEANYNEQFF

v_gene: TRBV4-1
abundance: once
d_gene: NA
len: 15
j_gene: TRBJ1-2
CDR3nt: TGCGCCAGCAGCCAAGGGGAGGGAAGCGACTATGGCTACACCTTC
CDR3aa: CASSQGEGSDYGYTF

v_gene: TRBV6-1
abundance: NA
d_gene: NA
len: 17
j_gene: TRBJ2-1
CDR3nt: TGTGCCAGCAGTGAACAGGAGGGAGAGCCCCCCAGGAATGAGCAGTTCTTC
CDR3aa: CASSEQEGEPPRNEQFF

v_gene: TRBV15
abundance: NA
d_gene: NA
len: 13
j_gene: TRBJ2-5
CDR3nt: TGTGCCACCAGCAGCCCCCCCCAAGAGACCCAGTACTTC
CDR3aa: CATSSPPQETQYF

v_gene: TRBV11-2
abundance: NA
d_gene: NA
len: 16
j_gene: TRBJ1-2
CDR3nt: TGTGCCAGCAGCTTATCTCGAGGGGCAGGCACCTATGGCTACACCTTC
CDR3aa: CASSLSRGAGTYGYTF

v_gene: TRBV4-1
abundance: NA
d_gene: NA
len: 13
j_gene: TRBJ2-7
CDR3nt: TGCGCCAGCAGCCGCTCAATTCCGGACGAGCAGTACTTC
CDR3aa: CASSRSIPDEQYF

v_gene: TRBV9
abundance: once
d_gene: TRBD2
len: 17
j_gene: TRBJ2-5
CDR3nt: TGTGCCAGCAGCGGGGGACTAGCGGGTGGGCGATCGGAGACCCAGTACTTC
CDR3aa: CASSGGLAGGRSETQYF